This T cell receptor (beta chain) derives from a study of CD8 T cells in ankylosing spondylitis. Germline lookup yields CDR1 SGHAT and CDR2 FQNNGV. V dropped 1 base and J dropped 7; count of bases not matched to a gene: 12. This CDR3 has 18 amino acids. TCRdb re-called the 5' RACE reads through MiXCR, storing one row per CDR3 protein. This table holds approximately 350,000 distinct CDR3 sequences, approximately 20% found once. The sequence came from a male donor with ankylosing spondylitis or in good health (not recorded which). The sequenced material came from blood, either unsorted or a sorted T cell fraction (not recorded which). The gene calls are TRBV11-2 and TRBJ2-1; TRBD2 matches at 11 bases. CDR3 sequence: CASSLVWASGGYENEQFF. As DNA, the CDR3 is TGTGCCAGCAGCTTAGTGTGGGCTAGCGGGGGGTATGAGAATGAGCAGTTCTTC.